Listed below are T cell receptor beta chains from one sample, sequenced in a study of beta chain features in type 1 diabetes. Some clones are missing from TCRdb's copy, which holds only in-frame ones; the method was immunoSEQ multiplex PCR. Of about 270,000 clones listed, roughly an eighth were seen once; the top ten hold about 0.017%. Sequenced material: naive CD4+ T cells from blood. The receptors stem from a young man with type 1 diabetes. CDR3s include the opening cysteine and the closing phenylalanine or tryptophan. The D gene is left open where the match is weak. Clone size is not always given. Where it is, it says once, few, many or a class for expanded clones.

TRBJ2-7	TRBV28	TRBD2	NA	TGTGCCAGCAGTTTAGGGGGGGGAAGCTACGAGCAGTACTTC	CASSLGGGSYEQYF
TRBJ2-1	TRBV5-1	TRBD2	NA	TGCGCCAGCAGCTGGCGGGGACTAGCGGGATCAGGCTCCTACAATGAGCAGTTCTTC	CASSWRGLAGSGSYNEQFF
TRBJ2-1	TRBV5-6	NA	NA	TGTGCCAGCAGCTTGGAGCAGGGTGGTTGGTACAATGAGCAGTTCTTC	CASSLEQGGWYNEQFF
TRBJ1-2	TRBV23-1	NA	many	TGCGCCAACGGGCAGGGAAGTTATGGCTACACCTTC	CANGQGSYGYTF
TRBJ2-7	TRBV28	TRBD1	few	TGTGCCAGCAGCCTACCGGGACAGGGTGGCTACGAGCAGTACTTC	CASSLPGQGGYEQYF
TRBJ2-5	TRBV9	TRBD2	few	TGTGCCAGCAGCTCGAGTACTAGCGGGGTAGAGACCCAGTACTTC	CASSSSTSGVETQYF
TRBJ1-5	TRBV28	NA	few	TGTGCCAGCAGTTTAGAGGAGGGTAGGAATCAGCCCCAGCATTTT	CASSLEEGRNQPQHF
TRBJ2-1	TRBV28	NA	few	TGTGCCAGCAGTTTACGGACAGCATACAATGAGCAGTTCTTC	CASSLRTAYNEQFF
TRBJ2-1	TRBV19	TRBD2	once	TGTGCCAGTAGGTTAGCGGGAGGTAGCTCGAATGAGCAGTTCTTC	CASRLAGGSSNEQFF
TRBJ1-1	TRBV9	TRBD1	NA	TGTGCCAGCAGCGGACAGGGGAACACTGAAGCTTTCTTT	CASSGQGNTEAFF
TRBJ2-5	TRBV11-3	NA	NA	TGTGCCAGCAGCGACCGGGACACGGAAGAGACCCAGTACTTC	CASSDRDTEETQYF
TRBJ1-4	TRBV9	TRBD1	NA	TGTGCCAGCAGCCCGAGGACAGGGTGGGGAACTAATGAAAAACTGTTTTTT	CASSPRTGWGTNEKLFF
TRBJ2-3	TRBV5-1	NA	NA	TGCGCCAGCAGCGCAAGCGGCTCCACAGATACGCAGTATTTT	CASSASGSTDTQYF
TRBJ2-5	TRBV28	TRBD2	few	TGTGCCAGCAGTTCGGGTGGGGCTAGCGGAGACCAAGAGACCCAGTACTTC	CASSSGGASGDQETQYF
TRBJ1-2	TRBV20-1	NA	NA	TGCAGTGCTCAGGACAGTTATGGCTACACCTTC	CSAQDSYGYTF
TRBJ2-3	TRBV4-2	TRBD2	NA	TGTGCCAGCAGCCATAGGGGACTAGCGGGACCAGATACGCAGTATTTT	CASSHRGLAGPDTQYF
TRBJ1-1	TRBV9	NA	few	TGTGCCAGCAGCGTAGTAGACAGACCCACTGAAGCTTTCTTT	CASSVVDRPTEAFF
TRBJ2-1	TRBV7-2	NA	NA	TGTGCCAGCAGCTTAGCGATCCGGCGGAGAGCTGCCTACAATGAGCAGTTCTTC	CASSLAIRRRAAYNEQFF
TRBJ1-2	TRBV2	TRBD1	NA	TGTGCCAGCAGACAGGGGGCGCAAAGCTATGGCTACACCTTC	CASRQGAQSYGYTF
TRBJ1-1	TRBV5-1	TRBD1	few	TGCGCCAGTCACGCCGCGAGGACAGGGGGCACTGAAGCTTTCTTT	CASHAARTGGTEAFF
TRBJ1-1	TRBV5-8	NA	NA	TGTGCCAGCAGCTTACTTAGGGGAAATGAAGCTTTCTTT	CASSLLRGNEAFF
TRBJ1-1	TRBV7-2	NA	few	TGTGCCAGCAGCCCCCGAGGCCAGGGGAGCACTGAAGCTTTCTTT	CASSPRGQGSTEAFF
TRBJ2-1	TRBV7-9	TRBD2	NA	TGTGCCAGCAGATCAGCGGGGAGGGCCTTCTCGAATGAGCAGTTCTTC	CASRSAGRAFSNEQFF
TRBJ2-5	TRBV5-1	NA	few	TGCGCCAGCAGCCCCCGGACTAGAGGGGGGGAGACCCAGTACTTC	CASSPRTRGGETQYF
TRBJ2-3	TRBV7-2	TRBD2	few	TGTGCCAGCAGCTTCCCGGGACTAGCGTATTTT	CASSFPGLAYF
TRBJ2-3	TRBV4-2	NA	few	TGTGCCAGCAGCCAGACAGCTAGCACAGATACGCAGTATTTT	CASSQTASTDTQYF
TRBJ2-7	TRBV18	TRBD1	few	TGTGCCAGCTCACCACCGGGGACAGGGGGCCACGAGCAGTACTTC	CASSPPGTGGHEQYF
TRBJ2-7	TRBV28	NA	once	TGTGCCAGCAGTATCGGAGACAGACCCTACGAGCAGTACTTC	CASSIGDRPYEQYF
TRBJ2-2	TRBV12-5	NA	few	TGTGCTAGTGGTTTTTCCGCCGGGGAGCTGTTTTTT	CASGFSAGELFF
TRBJ2-7	TRBV18	NA	few	TGTGCCAGCTCACCACCATCCAGCTACGAGCAGTACTTC	CASSPPSSYEQYF
TRBJ2-4	TRBV7-2	NA	few	TGTGCCAGCAGCTCGGGACTAGCCAAAAACATTCAGTACTTC	CASSSGLAKNIQYF
TRBJ2-7	TRBV29-1	TRBD2	NA	TGCAGCGTTAGCGGGGGGGCTTTTACCTACGAGCAGTACTTC	CSVSGGAFTYEQYF
TRBJ2-7	TRBV5-1	NA	few	TGCGCCAGCAGCCCCACTTCGTGGCGGAGTAGCTCCTACGAGCAGTACTTC	CASSPTSWRSSSYEQYF
TRBJ2-2	TRBV7-2	NA	NA	TGTGCCAGCAGCTTACAGAAGAACACCGGGGAGCTGTTTTTT	CASSLQKNTGELFF
TRBJ2-3	TRBV6-1	TRBD2	NA	TGTGCCAGCTCCGGGGGGGCCACAGATACGCAGTATTTT	CASSGGATDTQYF